This T cell receptor beta chain was captured in a study of T cell repertoires in cytomegalovirus infection (dated by TCRdb to between 2018 and 2020). Concerning the study at large: Donor HLA type was relevant to the analysis, as public TCR beta signatures indicated carriage of CMV infection together with the matching HLA type.

Turning to this clonotype: Its antigen has not been determined. A read error may be the cause here, since a much bigger clone is one base away.

Reads for this sample came from an Illumina HiSeq 1500. Clones were called with MiXCR by TCRdb after fastp trimmed the public reads at Q25, and only in-frame beta chains were retained. Every CDR3 protein is listed once, alongside the most common genes and DNA of its rows. In all, the sample holds roughly 310,000 distinct CDR3 sequences, and roughly 17% of those were seen once. Jointly, the top ten make up around 12% of the sample. Results the study describes overall, beyond this receptor: The ex vivo response was dominated by HLA-C-restricted CMV-specific TCR beta clonotypes, which also provided the single most frequent clonotype in two of eight donors. Cumulative frequency of public TCR beta family members discriminated carriers of CMV infection plus the relevant HLA type in this cohort and an independent roughly 330-donor cohort.

V trim: 3 bases; J trim: 7 bases; unmatched bases: 5. The CDR3 measures 13 amino acids from cysteine to phenylalanine. CDR3 DNA is the only sequence kept; it has 39 bases, read in frame from the first base. The germline V gene specifies SGHTA as CDR1 and FQGNSA as CDR2. This TCR was sampled from a human donor in good health (CMV status not recorded). Some clones in this sample may be carry-over from other donors' samples. Sequenced material: PBMCs. The chain is assembled from TRBV7-2 and TRBJ2-5; 7 junctional bases match TRBD1. Here the CDR3 is given as CASSFTGVGTQYF. The sequenced DNA is TGTGCCAGCAGCTTTACAGGGGTGGGGACCCAGTACTTC. The entire variable domain, with the stretches around the CDR3 drawn from the reference TRBV7-2 and TRBJ2-5 proteins, is GAGVSQSPSNKVTEKGKDVELRCDPISGHTALYWYRQSLGQGLEFLIYFQGNSAPDKSGLPSDRFSAERTGGSVSTLTIQRTQQEDSAVYLCASSFTGVGTQYFGPGTRLLVL.